One sample yielded the 18 T cell receptor beta chains listed below, sequenced in a study of T-cell memory formation after mild COVID-19. TCRdb ran MiXCR on the 5' RACE reads and lists one entry per CDR3 protein. The table lists hundreds of thousands of distinct CDR3 sequences, 20% to 30% of them singletons. Sequenced input: PBMCs or a T cell subset sorted from them (not recorded which). The receptors here all came from an adult woman who had mild COVID-19 (a few samples of this study predate the infection). Cell type and time point are not known.

The chain uses TRBV5-1 and TRBJ1-1, with a possible D match to TRBD1 (6 bases). The CDR3 spans 13 residues. V lost 4 bases to trimming and J lost 8 bases, with 15 bases between them. The germline V gene has CDR1 SGHRS and CDR2 YFSETQ. The CDR3 protein is CASSQGRGWEAFF. CDR3 DNA: TGCGCCAGCAGCCAGGGGCGCGGATGGGAAGCTTTCTTT.

This chain joins TRBV6-6 and TRBJ2-1; 9 bases match TRBD2. The ends lost 2 bases at V and 7 bases at J; junction bases unmatched: 6. The germline V gene encodes CDR1 MNHNY and CDR2 SVGAGI (reference sequence). The CDR3 consists of 15 residues. The CDR3 bases are TGTGCCAGCAGTTACGCGGGAGGGCCAAAAAATGAGCAGTTCTTC. Protein product: CASSYAGGPKNEQFF.

The chain couples TRBV9 to TRBJ2-1, with a tentative D call TRBD2 (6 bases). The V end lost 0 bases, the J end lost 7 bases, and 8 bases lay between the germline ends. The CDR3 runs to 13 residues. In germline, CDR1 is SGDLS, CDR2 YYNGEE. The CDR3 nucleotides read TGTGCCAGCAGCGTAGGGACTACGAATGAGCAGTTCTTC. It is translated as CASSVGTTNEQFF.

This rearrangement joins TRBV6-5 to TRBJ2-7, with D possibly called TRBD1 or TRBD2 (5 bases each). Looked up from germline, CDR1 is MNHEY and CDR2 is SVGAGI. Deletions cut 5 bases from V and 0 bases from J, with 11 bases between. This CDR3 spans 14 amino acids. The CDR3 loop reads CASSPWDGSYEQYF. CDR3 DNA sequence: TGTGCCAGCAGTCCCTGGGACGGCTCCTACGAGCAGTACTTC.

In this sample, this clonotype turned up once. The V gene is TRBV19, the J gene TRBJ2-2, with D perhaps matching TRBD2 (6 bases). This CDR3 contains 17 residues. The V end was cut by 5 bases, the J end by 1 base, with 17 bases between. The germline V gene encodes CDR1 LNHDA and CDR2 SQIVND (reference sequence). The CDR3 is CASSHLGQAGNTGELFF. CDR3 in DNA: TGTGCCAGTAGTCACCTCGGTCAAGCGGGGAACACCGGGGAGCTGTTTTTT.

The chain couples TRBV15 to TRBJ2-5; 7 positions match TRBD2. This CDR3 region has 15 residues. Looked up from germline, CDR1 is LNHNV and CDR2 is YYDKDF (reference sequence). With V trimmed by 1 base and J by 4 bases, 6 bases remained unmatched. Written as DNA, the CDR3 is TGTGCCACCAGCAGAGGTCTGGGGGGGGGAGAGACCCAGTACTTC. It translates to CATSRGLGGGETQYF.

The sample holds a few counts of this clonotype. The chain couples TRBV2 to TRBJ2-2, with D tentatively TRBD1 (7 bases). The germline gives CDR1 SNHLY, CDR2 FYNNEI. The CDR3 runs to 14 residues. V lost 7 bases and J lost 8, with 17 bases in between. The CDR3 region is CASTRGQGGGELFF. CDR3 sequence (DNA): TGTGCCAGCACGAGGGGGCAGGGAGGAGGGGAGCTGTTTTTT.

This chain's CDR3 is CASSYVGDSPLHF. CDR3 DNA sequence: TGTGCCAGCAGTTACGTTGGCGATTCACCCCTCCACTTT. The chain links TRBV6-5 to TRBJ1-6; no definite D call. CDR3 length: 13 residues. Germline V CDR1 and CDR2: MNHEY, SVGAGI. Deletions cut 2 bases from V and 8 bases from J, with 7 bases between.

The chain carries TRBV6-2 or TRBV6-3 and TRBJ2-6; 7 bases map to TRBD1. Germline CDR1 MNHEY, CDR2 SVGEGT. V shed 2 bases and J 3 bases; nucleotides not matched to a gene: 4. This CDR3 has 16 amino acids. The CDR3 DNA is TGTGCCAGCAGTTACGCCGACAGGGATGGGGCCAACGTCCTGACTTTC. As protein: CASSYADRDGANVLTF.

The V and J genes are TRBV6-1 and TRBJ2-7; no reliable D call. The CDR3 runs 13 residues. Per germline, CDR1 MNHNS and CDR2 SASEGT. The V and J ends lost 6 bases and 3 bases respectively, with 12 bases between them. As DNA, the CDR3 is TGTGCCAGCAGACCGGGCCACAACTACGAGCAGTACTTC. Its translation: CASRPGHNYEQYF.

The rearrangement links TRBV12-3 or TRBV12-4 to TRBJ2-5, with no clear D. CDR3 size: 15 residues. V was cut by 2 bases and J by 0 bases, with 10 bases left in between. The CDR3 DNA is TGTGCCAGCAGTTTAAGGTCAACGTACCAAGAGACCCAGTACTTC. Translated, it gives CASSLRSTYQETQYF.

This clonotype was seen a handful of times. The rearrangement joins TRBV20-1 to TRBJ2-3; D call uncertain. Trimming removed 2 bases at V and 1 base at J, with 7 bases between. The germline gives CDR1 DFQATT, CDR2 SNEGSKA (reference sequence). This CDR3 is 13 amino acids long. The CDR3 loop is CSARKPGTDTQYF. The CDR3 nucleotides read TGCAGTGCTAGAAAACCCGGCACAGATACGCAGTATTTT.

As to this clonotype: The CDR3 end shows no conserved phenylalanine or tryptophan, and so a read error is likely. The DNA is omitted, as the CDR3 cannot be located on it reliably, and the CDR3 follows TCRdb's listing. J is TRBJ2-3 and V is TRBV7-4; the table names TRBD2, a call not compared with the DNA. Germline CDR1 and CDR2: SGHVT and SQSDAQ. The CDR3 length is 9 residues, termini included. CDR3: CANRDLPPS.

This clonotype was seen only a few times. The genes are TRBV12-3 or TRBV12-4 and TRBJ2-3; 11 bases agree with TRBD1. Trimming at V came to 5 bases and at J to 4 bases, leaving 8 bases not matched to a gene. This CDR3 spans 16 amino acids. CDR3: CASSQLRDRGSDTQYF. DNA of the CDR3: TGTGCCAGCAGTCAATTACGGGACAGGGGGTCAGATACGCAGTATTTT.

This clonotype has a handful of counts. In DNA, the CDR3 is TGTGCCAGCAGTTGGGACAGGGGCTACGAGCAGTACTTC. Translation gives CASSWDRGYEQYF. V gene TRBV6-5 combines with J gene TRBJ2-7; 10 nucleotides line up with TRBD1. With 4 bases clipped from V and 3 bases from J, the junction kept 0 bases outside the gene matches. The CDR3 consists of 13 residues. The germline V gene encodes CDR1 MNHEY and CDR2 SVGAGI.

This clonotype was recorded many times. At one boundary the junction diverges from the germline segment, which might be a read error. The chain is built from TRBV5-1 and TRBJ1-2; tentatively, D is TRBD1 (5 bases). Germline V gives CDR1 SGHRS, CDR2 YFSETQ. This CDR3 comprises 14 residues. DNA of the CDR3: TGTGCCAGCAGCTTAGAAGGGGCCCTCTATGGCTACACCTTC. Encoded protein: CASSLEGALYGYTF.

This clonotype was found many times. V gene TRBV12-3 or TRBV12-4 combines with J gene TRBJ2-2; 7 positions match TRBD1. CDR3 size: 16 residues. V gave up 6 bases and J gave up 7 bases; unmatched junction bases: 14. The DNA for the CDR3 is TGTGCCAGCAGCCTGGGGACAGCCCGAACGGGCGGGGAGCTGTTTTTT. It yields the protein CASSLGTARTGGELFF.

This clonotype was detected a few times. The rearrangement uses TRBV7-8 and TRBJ2-5, with a tentative D call TRBD2 (5 bases). The V end lost 3 bases, the J end lost 6 bases, and 14 bases lay between the germline ends. The CDR3 has 14 amino acids. The germline CDR1 and CDR2 sequences are SGHVS and FQNEAQ. CDR3 amino acids: CASSFSLVGKTQYF. In DNA form, the CDR3 reads TGTGCCAGCAGCTTTAGTCTTGTCGGGAAGACCCAGTACTTC.